These T cell receptor beta chains were read from a single sample in a study of blood T cell repertoires in COVID-19. Libraries were prepared by immunoSEQ multiplex PCR; TCRdb keeps only in-frame clonotypes and omits some of them. The table records around 270,000 clones, around 84% of them present only once. Sequenced input: peripheral blood. These receptors all stem from a woman in her thirties or forties who had recovered from COVID-19. Each CDR3 is given with its conserved first and last residue. Each record gives: CDR3 DNA, CDR3 protein, J gene, D gene, V gene, clone size. A D gene is named only where the DNA matches it firmly. The size field is filled for only some rows; it gives once, few, many or a size class.

cdr3_nt: TGCGCCAGCAGCCAAGCTCAAAGAAGGGGAGGGGAAAAACTGTTTTTT; cdr3_aa: CASSQAQRRGGEKLFF; j_call: TRBJ1-4; d_call: NA; v_call: TRBV4-1; clone_size: NA
cdr3_nt: TGTGCCTGGAGTGTCGCAGGGAGCAATCAGCCCCAGCATTTT; cdr3_aa: CAWSVAGSNQPQHF; j_call: TRBJ1-5; d_call: NA; v_call: TRBV30; clone_size: NA
cdr3_nt: TGCGCCAGCAGCTTGGCGGAAGGGGAACTGTTTTTT; cdr3_aa: CASSLAEGELFF; j_call: TRBJ1-4; d_call: NA; v_call: TRBV5-1; clone_size: once
cdr3_nt: TGTGCCAGCAGACCCCGCCGGGGGGCAAGGGGGACTGAAGCTTTCTTT; cdr3_aa: CASRPRRGARGTEAFF; j_call: TRBJ1-1; d_call: NA; v_call: TRBV7-2; clone_size: NA
cdr3_nt: TGTGCCAGCAGCACGGGACAGGGCGAGACCCAGTACTTC; cdr3_aa: CASSTGQGETQYF; j_call: TRBJ2-5; d_call: TRBD1; v_call: TRBV5-4; clone_size: NA
cdr3_nt: TGTGCCAGCAGGACGGGACTCGACTCCTACAATGAGCAGTTCTTC; cdr3_aa: CASRTGLDSYNEQFF; j_call: TRBJ2-1; d_call: NA; v_call: TRBV11-3; clone_size: NA
cdr3_nt: TGCAGCGTTGAACAAGGACACTCGAACACTGAAGCTTTCTTT; cdr3_aa: CSVEQGHSNTEAFF; j_call: TRBJ1-1; d_call: NA; v_call: TRBV29-1; clone_size: NA
cdr3_nt: TGTGCCAGCAGCTCCCCAGGGATTAGCAATCAGCCCCAGCATTTT; cdr3_aa: CASSSPGISNQPQHF; j_call: TRBJ1-5; d_call: NA; v_call: TRBV28; clone_size: NA
cdr3_nt: TGTGCCAGCAGCTTGGCGGGATATGGTGAGCAGTTCTTC; cdr3_aa: CASSLAGYGEQFF; j_call: TRBJ2-1; d_call: NA; v_call: TRBV13; clone_size: NA
cdr3_nt: TGTGCCAGCAGCCCGACATCGAGCTCTGGAAACACCATATATTTT; cdr3_aa: CASSPTSSSGNTIYF; j_call: TRBJ1-3; d_call: NA; v_call: TRBV11-2; clone_size: once
cdr3_nt: TGTGCCAGCATGCCCTTAGCGGGGGGACCCCCCTACAATGAGCAGTTCTTC; cdr3_aa: CASMPLAGGPPYNEQFF; j_call: TRBJ2-1; d_call: TRBD2; v_call: TRBV2; clone_size: NA
cdr3_nt: TGTGCCATCAGTGAGTCGGGCAGGGGTCTTAAGACCCAGTACTTC; cdr3_aa: CAISESGRGLKTQYF; j_call: TRBJ2-5; d_call: NA; v_call: TRBV10-3; clone_size: NA
cdr3_nt: TGTGCCAGCAGTTCCGGGACTAGCGGGGGGCGAGAGACCCAGTACTTC; cdr3_aa: CASSSGTSGGRETQYF; j_call: TRBJ2-5; d_call: TRBD2; v_call: TRBV2; clone_size: NA
cdr3_nt: TGTGCCAGCAGTTACTCACGGACAGGGGGATACGAGCAGTACTTC; cdr3_aa: CASSYSRTGGYEQYF; j_call: TRBJ2-7; d_call: TRBD1; v_call: TRBV6-5; clone_size: NA
cdr3_nt: TGTGCCAGCAGCGCGGGACTTACCCTCCCAGATACGCAGTATTTT; cdr3_aa: CASSAGLTLPDTQYF; j_call: TRBJ2-3; d_call: NA; v_call: TRBV9; clone_size: NA
cdr3_nt: TGTGCCTGGAACACCGGGACAGGCTATGGCTACACCTTC; cdr3_aa: CAWNTGTGYGYTF; j_call: TRBJ1-2; d_call: TRBD1; v_call: TRBV30; clone_size: NA
cdr3_nt: TGTGCCAGTAGTGAGCCCCGCAAGACAGGGGGAACTGAAGCTTTCTTT; cdr3_aa: CASSEPRKTGGTEAFF; j_call: TRBJ1-1; d_call: TRBD1; v_call: TRBV19; clone_size: NA
cdr3_nt: TGTGCCAGCTCACCAAATGGGCAGGATTCACCCCTCCACTTT; cdr3_aa: CASSPNGQDSPLHF; j_call: TRBJ1-6; d_call: NA; v_call: TRBV18; clone_size: NA
cdr3_nt: TGTGCCAGCAGCTCGACAGGGAGGGAGACCCAGTACTTC; cdr3_aa: CASSSTGRETQYF; j_call: TRBJ2-5; d_call: NA; v_call: TRBV13; clone_size: many
cdr3_nt: TGTGCCAGCAGCGTAGCCCCATCCGGGACAGGGGGTTTAGGCTACACCTTC; cdr3_aa: CASSVAPSGTGGLGYTF; j_call: TRBJ1-2; d_call: TRBD1; v_call: TRBV9; clone_size: NA
cdr3_nt: TGTGCCAGCAGAGGAGGAGATGCTAACTATGGCTACACCTTC; cdr3_aa: CASRGGDANYGYTF; j_call: TRBJ1-2; d_call: NA; v_call: TRBV6-5; clone_size: NA
cdr3_nt: TGTGCCTCGAACCTCCACAGGAGCGCTGAAGCTTTCTTT; cdr3_aa: CASNLHRSAEAFF; j_call: TRBJ1-1; d_call: NA; v_call: TRBV30; clone_size: NA
cdr3_nt: TGTGCCATCAGTGAGCCGGGGACAGGGAAAAACATTCAGTACTTC; cdr3_aa: CAISEPGTGKNIQYF; j_call: TRBJ2-4; d_call: TRBD1; v_call: TRBV10-3; clone_size: few
cdr3_nt: TGCGCCAGCAGCTTGGAGAAGCACGAGCAGTACTTC; cdr3_aa: CASSLEKHEQYF; j_call: TRBJ2-7; d_call: NA; v_call: TRBV5-1; clone_size: NA
cdr3_nt: TGTGCCAGCAGTCTTCCAGGGGCAGGGACCCAGTACTTC; cdr3_aa: CASSLPGAGTQYF; j_call: TRBJ2-5; d_call: NA; v_call: TRBV25-1; clone_size: few
cdr3_nt: TGTGCCAGCAGCCAAGGCGAGGGGGGGATCTCTGGGGCCAACGTCCTGACTTTC; cdr3_aa: CASSQGEGGISGANVLTF; j_call: TRBJ2-6; d_call: NA; v_call: TRBV4-2; clone_size: NA
cdr3_nt: TGTGCCAGCAGGCCGCAGGGTCTAGGTTCGAGTAATTCACCCCTCCACTTT; cdr3_aa: CASRPQGLGSSNSPLHF; j_call: TRBJ1-6; d_call: NA; v_call: TRBV2; clone_size: once
cdr3_nt: TGTGCCAGCAGCCTGAGGTCAGGGGGCGCGGGAGATACGCAGTATTTT; cdr3_aa: CASSLRSGGAGDTQYF; j_call: TRBJ2-3; d_call: TRBD1; v_call: TRBV5-4; clone_size: NA
cdr3_nt: TGTGCCAGCAGCTTAGGCGGGGGTCCCTACAATGAGCAGTTCTTC; cdr3_aa: CASSLGGGPYNEQFF; j_call: TRBJ2-1; d_call: TRBD2; v_call: TRBV11-3; clone_size: NA